This TCR beta chain was obtained from a study of identical twins. The germline V gene has CDR1 LGHDT and CDR2 YNNKEL (reference sequence). The CDR3 sequence is 13 residues long. Study-level findings and limits: Twins shared out-of-frame alpha sequences with excess low generation probability. Insertions ran lower in abundant cord blood beta clonotypes, though not in memory repertoires. Conclusions came from cross-sectional statistical analysis, not from following the same donors.

TCRdb passed the 5' RACE reads through MiXCR, listing each CDR3 protein once. The data show around 1.7 million distinct CDR3 sequences, about 32% seen once. As for this clonotype: The antigen remains unidentified. An end of the junction differs from the germline gene, which may be a read error.

The specimen was cord blood. This chain joins TRBV3-1 and TRBJ2-7; the D is unclear. The sequence derives from a newborn girl in good health. DNA for the CDR3: TGTGCCAGCAGCCAAGATATAAAGCGCGAGCCGTACTTC. This encodes CASSQDIKREPYF.